Presented here are 24 T cell receptor beta chains from one specimen sequenced in a study of blood T cells in healthy people across ages. A second PCR, run for about 7 to 11 cycles, used a sample-barcoded 5' primer plus a J-beta primer mix. TCRdb re-called the 5' RACE reads through MiXCR, storing one row per CDR3 protein. The sample yields about 1.5 million distinct CDR3 sequences, 40% to 50% seen once. Sequences were obtained from blood. Receptors originate from a woman younger than 35 in good health.

In regard to this clonotype: Germline and junction disagree at one end, which may indicate a read error. The rearrangement links TRBV3-1 to TRBJ2-7, with 8 bases identical to TRBD2. Germline CDR1 reads LGHDT; CDR2 reads YNNKEL (reference sequence). CDR3 length equals 15 residues. The CDR3 nucleotides are TGTGCCGGCAGCCAGTTAGGCGGGAGGTTTTACGAGCAGTACTTC. Amino acid sequence: CAGSQLGGRFYEQYF.

CDR3 bases: TGTGCCAGCAGCACGGCGGGGGGGAAGGATACGCAGTATTTT. Protein sequence: CASSTAGGKDTQYF. The chain combines TRBV21-1 with TRBJ2-3; the D segment call TRBD2 is taken from the table without a DNA check. TRBV21-1 is a recognized pseudogene. This CDR3 comprises 14 residues.

This clonotype showed up just a few times. This chain joins TRBV7-8 and TRBJ2-4; D is unresolved. The germline V and J ends were trimmed by 1 base and 3 bases, with 10 bases remaining between them. The CDR3 runs to 15 residues. Germline V gives CDR1 SGHVS, CDR2 FQNEAQ. The CDR3 protein is CASSLVGIYKNIQYF. The DNA for the CDR3 is TGTGCCAGCAGCTTAGTAGGGATATACAAAAACATTCAGTACTTC.

This clonotype was seen only a few times. This chain uses TRBV12-3 or TRBV12-4 with TRBJ2-1; maybe TRBD2 (5 bases). With 5 bases removed from V and 5 bases from J, the gap between germline ends came to 13 bases. The CDR3 length is 14 residues. The CDR3 loop is CASSKRVRDNEQFF. In nucleotides, the CDR3 is TGTGCCAGCAGTAAGAGGGTCCGAGACAATGAGCAGTTCTTC.

This clonotype was counted a few times. The chain couples TRBV4-2 to TRBJ2-7; either TRBD1 or TRBD2 may fit D (5 bases each). The CDR3 extends over 17 amino acids. Germline V CDR1 and CDR2: LGHNA, YNFKEQ. Trimming pared 4 bases from V and 3 bases from J, leaving 22 bases between. The CDR3 spells CASSPESQPVGDYEQYF. The DNA of the CDR3 is TGTGCCAGCAGCCCAGAATCCCAGCCGGTGGGGGACTACGAGCAGTACTTC.

This chain joins TRBV7-2 and TRBJ2-3, with D perhaps TRBD1 or TRBD2 (5 bases each). Germline CDR1 and CDR2: SGHTA and FQGNSA. CDR3 size: 14 residues. V shed 4 bases and J shed 14 bases, with 22 bases lying between them. Here the CDR3 reads CASSSGLGVSNPYF. DNA of the CDR3: TGTGCCAGCAGCTCGGGCCTGGGGGTGTCTAATCCGTATTTT. Variable domain in full (rest from reference TRBV7-2 and TRBJ2-3): GAGVSQSPSNKVTEKGKDVELRCDPISGHTALYWYRQSLGQGLEFLIYFQGNSAPDKSGLPSDRFSAERTGGSVSTLTIQRTQQEDSAVYLCASSSGLGVSNPYFGPGTRLTVL.

This clonotype was observed a few times. The chain uses TRBV9 and TRBJ2-5; 12 bases match TRBD2. The V gene's germline CDR1 is SGDLS and CDR2 YYNGEE. With 0 bases clipped from V and 3 bases from J, the junction kept 3 bases outside the gene matches. The CDR3 is made up of 16 amino acids. This CDR3 reads CASSVEGLAGEETQYF. CDR3 DNA: TGTGCCAGCAGCGTAGAGGGACTAGCGGGCGAAGAGACCCAGTACTTC. Based on the CDR3 plus reference TRBV9 and TRBJ2-5, the full variable domain is DSGVTQTPKHLITATGQRVTLRCSPRSGDLSVYWYQQSLDQGLQFLIQYYNGEERAKGNILERFSAQQFPDLHSELNLSSLELGDSALYFCASSVEGLAGEETQYFGPGTRLLVL.

This chain links TRBV19 with TRBJ1-2; no firm D call. Germline V gives CDR1 LNHDA, CDR2 SQIVND (reference sequence). V was trimmed by 6 bases and J by 6 bases, leaving 11 bases between them. The CDR3 length is 12 residues. The chain's CDR3 is CASRSPTNGYTF. CDR3 in DNA: TGTGCCAGTAGGTCTCCTACTAATGGCTACACCTTC.

This chain joins TRBV27 and TRBJ2-5; D possibly corresponds to TRBD2 (5 bases). The CDR3 length is 13 residues. Trimming took off 2 bases at V and 11 bases at J, with 15 bases between the two ends. The germline V gene encodes CDR1 MNHEY and CDR2 SMNVEV (reference sequence). The CDR3 spells CASSLNRESEQYF. In DNA, the CDR3 is TGTGCCAGCAGTTTAAATCGGGAAAGTGAGCAGTACTTC.

This clonotype was observed at least ten times. V gene TRBV2 combines with J gene TRBJ1-2; D is unclear. The CDR3 loop spans 14 amino acids. Germline CDR1 and CDR2: SNHLY and FYNNEI. Trimming pared 6 bases from V and 0 bases from J, leaving 11 bases between. The CDR3 here is CASSPTGTNYGYTF. The DNA of the CDR3 is TGTGCCAGCAGCCCGACGGGGACTAACTATGGCTACACCTTC.

The chain is built from TRBV2 and TRBJ2-2, with 10 bases that match TRBD2. The germline V gene has CDR1 SNHLY and CDR2 FYNNEI. Trimming removed 5 bases from V and 3 bases from J; junction bases left unmatched: 3. This CDR3 region has 15 residues. This chain's CDR3 is CASSTGLAYTGELFF. In nucleotides, the CDR3 is TGTGCCAGCAGTACGGGACTAGCGTACACCGGGGAGCTGTTTTTT.

J is TRBJ2-5 and V is TRBV7-2; a possible D gene is TRBD2 (5 bases). The V and J ends lost 7 bases and 4 bases respectively, with 16 bases between them. The CDR3 is 14 amino acids. Germline V lookup: CDR1 SGHTA, CDR2 FQGNSA. The CDR3 sequence: CASTFRGMGETQYF. The CDR3, as DNA: TGTGCCAGCACCTTCCGAGGGATGGGAGAGACCCAGTACTTC.

In this sample, this clonotype turned up many times. The genes are TRBV29-1 and TRBJ2-4; no firm D call. The CDR3 loop spans 14 amino acids. Looked up from germline, CDR1 is SQVTM and CDR2 is ANQGSEA. V lost 4 bases to trimming and J lost 2 bases, with 12 bases between them. CDR3 nucleotides: TGCAGCGTTGGTCTCCCGGGCTCCAAAAACATTCAGTACTTC. This codes for CSVGLPGSKNIQYF.

This clonotype was picked up a small number of times. The chain has TRBV7-2 and TRBJ2-4; perhaps TRBD2 as D (7 bases). Germline CDR1 is SGHTA and CDR2 is FQGNSA. This CDR3 has 16 residues. The germline V and J ends were trimmed by 5 bases and 9 bases, with 23 bases remaining between them. Written as DNA, the CDR3 is TGTGCCAGCAGCACTCCCGGGGGGCCGGGGATGGGCATTCAGTACTTC. As protein: CASSTPGGPGMGIQYF.

This rearrangement joins TRBV6-6 to TRBJ2-2; 9 positions agree with TRBD2. The CDR3 has 14 residues. Germline-derived CDR1 and CDR2 are MNHNY and SVGAGI (reference sequence). The V gene end was trimmed by 8 bases and the J gene end by 8 bases; junction bases not matched to a gene: 9. The DNA for the CDR3 is TGTGCCAGCTGCGGGAGGGCCCCGGAGGGGGAGCTGTTTTTT. The encoded protein is CASCGRAPEGELFF.

This chain links TRBV20-1 with TRBJ2-5; 10 bases are shared with TRBD2. The trim removed 2 bases at V and 11 bases at J, leaving 8 bases unmatched. Germline V gene data show CDR1 as DFQATT and CDR2 as SNEGSKA (reference sequence). This CDR3 contains 13 residues. The CDR3 DNA reads as TGCAGTGCTAGATCAGCGGGGGGGCAGGGGCAGTACTTC. Translated, it gives CSARSAGGQGQYF.

This chain joins TRBV20-1 and TRBJ1-6, with D perhaps matching TRBD1 (5 bases). The V end was cut by 1 base, the J end by 11 bases, with 15 bases between. From germline, CDR1 is DFQATT and CDR2 SNEGSKA (reference sequence). This CDR3 contains 14 residues. For the CDR3, the DNA is TGCAGTGCTAGAGTCGGAGGGGAAGGAACACCCCTCCACTTT. Translation gives CSARVGGEGTPLHF.

This clonotype has more than one count but fewer than ten. The V gene is TRBV27, the J gene TRBJ2-2; 16 nucleotides align to TRBD2. From germline, CDR1 is MNHEY and CDR2 SMNVEV (reference sequence). The CDR3 extends over 17 amino acids. Losses at the gene ends were 0 bases for V and 6 bases for J; bases not matched to a gene: 1. In DNA, the CDR3 is TGTGCCAGCAGTTTATCGGGACTAGCGGGAGGGCCCGGGGAGCTGTTTTTT. Protein sequence: CASSLSGLAGGPGELFF.

Ten or more counts support this clonotype. The chain combines TRBV28 with TRBJ1-4; D ambiguous. CDR1 and CDR2 (germline): MDHEN, SYDVKM. V dropped 3 bases and J dropped 0 bases, with 8 bases sitting between them. The CDR3 has 15 amino acids. CDR3 nucleotide sequence: TGTGCCAGCAGTTTGGGGTCGGCAACTAATGAAAAACTGTTTTTT. This sequence encodes CASSLGSATNEKLFF.

This clonotype was picked up a small number of times. The V and J genes are TRBV2 and TRBJ2-1; D is perhaps TRBD1 (5 bases). The length of the CDR3 is 15 residues. Per the germline V gene, CDR1 is SNHLY and CDR2 is FYNNEI. Between the trimmed V and J ends, which lost 8 bases and 6 bases, there was a span of 20 bases. The CDR3 nucleotides are TGTGCCAGCGGACAAGGGGTTCAAGGCGCCAATGAGCAGTTCTTC. The encoded protein is CASGQGVQGANEQFF.

The rearrangement links TRBV7-3 to TRBJ2-1; no clear D gene. CDR3 size: 13 residues. Germline CDR1 is SGHTA and CDR2 is FQGTGA. V lost 1 base and J 9 bases, leaving 10 bases between the germline ends. The CDR3 spells CASSLNGGAEQFF. The CDR3 bases are TGTGCCAGCAGCTTAAACGGCGGTGCTGAGCAGTTCTTC.

The rearrangement uses TRBV6-5 and TRBJ2-5, with 11 positions matching TRBD1. In germline, CDR1 is MNHEY, CDR2 SVGAGI. Unmatched junction bases numbered 5, after V lost 0 bases and J lost 5 bases. CDR3 length equals 16 residues. Here the CDR3 DNA reads TGTGCCAGCAGTTACTCGGGGGACAGGGGGGGGGAGACCCAGTACTTC. Its translation: CASSYSGDRGGETQYF.

This clonotype was picked up a small number of times. The chain combines TRBV5-5 with TRBJ2-5, with 11 bases matching TRBD2. Unmatched junction bases numbered 13, after V lost 2 bases and J lost 7 bases. The CDR3 totals 17 residues. The V gene's germline CDR1 is SGHKS and CDR2 YYEKEE (reference sequence). The CDR3 is CASSFMALAGAVRTQYF. The CDR3 DNA reads TGTGCCAGCAGCTTTATGGCACTAGCGGGAGCGGTGAGGACCCAGTACTTC.

This clonotype was found a few times. The chain carries TRBV28 and TRBJ2-3, with D perhaps matching TRBD2 (6 bases). V lost 5 bases and J 1 base, leaving 16 bases between the germline ends. The CDR3 is 16 residues long. Germline CDR1 is MDHEN and CDR2 is SYDVKM. CDR3 residues: CASSTPSKRGTDTQYF. CDR3 DNA: TGTGCCAGCAGTACGCCCTCAAAGCGGGGCACAGATACGCAGTATTTT.